This T cell receptor beta chain was captured in a study of T cell responses to AZD1222 COVID-19 vaccine. Second-dose recipients at about 4 or about 12 weeks were treated as one pooled group. The protocol was immunoSEQ multiplex PCR, while the TCRdb copy is restricted to in-frame clones and leaves out a portion. The sample lists roughly 180,000 clones, 80% to 95% seen once, with 3% to 4% in the top ten. Here the sequenced sample was peripheral blood, taken 28 days after the second AZD1222 dose. The sequence was collected from an adult who received the AZD1222 COVID-19 vaccine.

DNA of the CDR3: TGTGCCAGCTCGCCTGGGACCTCCTCATGGGATACGCAGTATTTT. This codes for CASSPGTSSWDTQYF. The chain joins TRBV18 to TRBJ2-3; D is possibly TRBD1 or TRBD2 (5 bases each). The CDR3 spans 15 residues. V gave up 6 bases and J gave up 6 bases, with 19 bases separating them. The V gene's germline CDR1 is KGHSH and CDR2 LQKENI.